This TCR beta chain stems from a study of neurological immune-mediated disorders. This clonotype was counted ten times or more. TCRdb reprocessed the 5' RACE reads via MiXCR and lists one record per CDR3 protein. The data contain tens of thousands of distinct CDR3 sequences, more than 8.5% of them singletons. Time point here: longitudinal time-point 1 (baseline). This TCR derives from a man in his thirties or forties in good health. Sequenced sample: PBMCs.

Here the CDR3 DNA reads TGCGCCAGCAGCTTGGCCCTAGCGGGAGTAAACAATGAGCAGTTCTTC. As protein: CASSLALAGVNNEQFF. The chain recombines TRBV5-1 with TRBJ2-1; 10 bases line up with TRBD2. From germline, CDR1 is SGHRS and CDR2 YFSETQ. The CDR3 is made up of 16 amino acids. The V and J ends lost 0 bases and 5 bases, in that order; junction bases with no gene match: 5. The full variable domain, its missing parts supplied by reference TRBV5-1 and TRBJ2-1, is KAGVTQTPRYLIKTRGQQVTLSCSPISGHRSVSWYQQTPGQGLQFLFEYFSETQRNKGNFPGRFSGRQFSNSRSEMNVSTLELGDSALYLCASSLALAGVNNEQFFGPGTRLTVL.